These 8 T cell receptor beta chains share one sample of origin, sequenced in a study of beta chain features in type 1 diabetes. Every bit of the isolated RNA underwent reverse transcription, so sequencing read expressed TCRB transcripts. Generated by immunoSEQ multiplex PCR, the TCRdb table keeps only in-frame clones and is missing some. The table lists about 410,000 clones, 14% of them singletons. Source material: naive CD4+ T cells from blood. These receptors were obtained from a young man in good health.

This clone was counted between two and nine times. This chain joins TRBV7-3 and TRBJ2-5, with D perhaps assigned TRBD1 or TRBD2 (5 bases each). V was shortened by 4 bases and J by 4 bases, with 10 bases between the two germline ends. The germline V gene encodes CDR1 SGHTA and CDR2 FQGTGA. This CDR3 spans 13 amino acids. The CDR3, as DNA: TGTGCCAGCAGCTCAGGGACGGGAGAGACCCAGTACTTC. Amino acids: CASSSGTGETQYF.

Many counts were recorded for this clone. The chain has TRBV13 and TRBJ1-2; no firm D call. V was clipped by 0 bases and J by 7 bases, with 6 bases between them. The CDR3 has 12 residues. Germline V gene sequence: CDR1 PRHDT, CDR2 FYEKMQ (reference sequence). The CDR3 DNA is TGTGCCAGCAGCTTAGGGCCGAGTGGCTACACCTTC. It codes for CASSLGPSGYTF. Variable domain in full (rest from reference TRBV13 and TRBJ1-2): AAGVIQSPRHLIKEKRETATLKCYPIPRHDTVYWYQQGPGQDPQFLISFYEKMQSDKGSIPDRFSAQQFSDYHSELNMSSLELGDSALYFCASSLGPSGYTFGSGTRLTVV.

The rearrangement uses TRBV5-1 and TRBJ2-5; TRBD1 matches 8 bases. CDR1 is SGHRS, CDR2 YFSETQ, per germline. V shed 4 bases and J 5 bases; nucleotides not matched to a gene: 4. The length of the CDR3 is 13 residues. For the CDR3, the DNA is TGCGCCAGCAGCGCAGGGGGCTCGGAGACCCAGTACTTC. This translates into CASSAGGSETQYF.

In DNA form, the CDR3 reads TGCAGCGTCGATCAGGGTTACACTGAAGCTTTCTTT. This encodes CSVDQGYTEAFF. This chain connects TRBV29-1 to TRBJ1-1; a possible D gene is TRBD1 (5 bases). CDR1 is SQVTM, CDR2 ANQGSEA, per germline. CDR3 size: 12 residues. The germline V and J ends were trimmed by 6 bases and 3 bases, with 11 bases remaining between them.

This clone was counted between two and nine times. V is TRBV7-9 and J is TRBJ2-5; TRBD1 agrees at 11 bases. V shed 5 bases and J 2 bases; nucleotides not matched to a gene: 1. The CDR3 is made up of 14 amino acids. CDR1 and CDR2 (germline): SEHNR, FQNEAQ (reference sequence). CDR3 nucleotide sequence: TGTGCCAGCAGCCGGGACAGGGGGCAAGAGACCCAGTACTTC. Amino acids: CASSRDRGQETQYF.

This clone came up a few times. This chain uses TRBV6-5 with TRBJ2-7; the D is unclear. This CDR3 is built from 13 residues. Germline CDR1 MNHEY, CDR2 SVGAGI. V was trimmed by 6 bases and J by 6 bases, leaving 15 bases between them. CDR3 amino acids: CASSFSPSIEQYF. The DNA of the CDR3 is TGTGCCAGCAGCTTCAGTCCGAGTATCGAGCAGTACTTC.

This clone appeared a few times. The chain links TRBV5-6 to TRBJ1-2, with D hard to call. Germline lookup yields CDR1 SGHDT and CDR2 YYEEEE. The CDR3 runs 14 residues. The V end was cut by 4 bases, the J end by 4 bases, with 14 bases between. This CDR3 reads CASSPTRDAYGYTF. In nucleotides, the CDR3 is TGTGCCAGCAGCCCCACCCGGGATGCCTATGGCTACACCTTC.

This clone was observed a few times. J is TRBJ2-5 and V is TRBV7-8, with a tentative D call TRBD1 (6 bases). The ends were cut back, 5 bases at V and 4 bases at J, with 14 bases in the middle. CDR1 and CDR2 from the germline V gene are SGHVS and FQNEAQ. The CDR3 runs to 14 residues. The CDR3 DNA is TGTGCCAGCAGCCGTCTGTCACAGGGAGAGACCCAGTACTTC. It codes for CASSRLSQGETQYF.